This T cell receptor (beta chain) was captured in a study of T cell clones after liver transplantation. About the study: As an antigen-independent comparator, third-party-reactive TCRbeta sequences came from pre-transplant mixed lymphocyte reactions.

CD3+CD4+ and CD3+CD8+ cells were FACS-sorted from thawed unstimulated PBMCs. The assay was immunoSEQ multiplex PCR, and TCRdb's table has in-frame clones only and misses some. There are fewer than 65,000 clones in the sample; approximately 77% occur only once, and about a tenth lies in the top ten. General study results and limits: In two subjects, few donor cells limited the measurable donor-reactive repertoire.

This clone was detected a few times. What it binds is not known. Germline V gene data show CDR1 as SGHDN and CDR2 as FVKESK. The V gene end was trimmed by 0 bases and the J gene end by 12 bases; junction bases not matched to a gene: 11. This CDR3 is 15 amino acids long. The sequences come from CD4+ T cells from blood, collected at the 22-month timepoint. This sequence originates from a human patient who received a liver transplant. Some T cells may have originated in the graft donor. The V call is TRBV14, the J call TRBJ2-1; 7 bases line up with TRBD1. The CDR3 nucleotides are TGTGCCAGCAGCCAAGAGTGGAGTCTACGGACAGGGCAGTTCTTC. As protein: CASSQEWSLRTGQFF.